Following are 11 T cell receptor beta chains from one sample sequenced in a study of cytomegalovirus exposure and HLA in healthy donors. 60 Vbeta and 13 Jbeta primers were used in PCR. Clones were read by immunoSEQ multiplex PCR, and TCRdb kept only the in-frame ones, dropping some. The sample has 90,000 to 120,000 clones; about 81% are singletons. Material: PBMCs. Receptor source: a man younger than 40 in good health and CMV-seropositive.

This rearrangement joins TRBV6-1 to TRBJ1-5; TRBD1 matches at 8 bases. CDR3 length equals 14 residues. After removal of 8 bases from V and 6 bases from J, the junction contained 9 bases not matched to a gene. Germline CDR1 is MNHNS and CDR2 is SASEGT. Here the CDR3 reads CASRDRKVSQPQHF. The CDR3 DNA follows: TGTGCCAGCCGGGACAGGAAGGTCAGTCAGCCCCAGCATTTT.

About this clone itself: A junction end diverges from the germline sequence, so it may reflect a read error. The chain joins TRBV5-6 to TRBJ1-1; 7 bases line up with TRBD1. Germline lookup yields CDR1 SGHDT and CDR2 YYEEEE. The CDR3 spans 15 residues. The CDR3 sequence is CASSPQDRVKTEAFF. CDR3 nucleotides: TGTGCCAGCAGCCCTCAAGACAGGGTGAAAACTGAAGCTTTCTTT.

The V and J genes are TRBV5-1 and TRBJ2-1, with TRBD1 identical over 7 bases. Trimming at V came to 4 bases and at J to 2 bases, leaving 12 bases not matched to a gene. This CDR3 has 17 residues. Germline CDR1 reads SGHRS; CDR2 reads YFSETQ. The DNA of the CDR3 is TGCGCCAGCAGCCCAAGGACAGGAAAAATGACCTACAATGAGCAGTTCTTC. Protein sequence: CASSPRTGKMTYNEQFF.

This chain links TRBV21-1 with TRBJ1-6; the DNA was not used to check the table's D call, TRBD1. TRBV21-1 is classified as a pseudogene. The CDR3 is 16 residues long. The CDR3 DNA is TGTGTCAGCAGTAGGACAGGGATCTCGCTAAATTCACCCCTCCACTTT. It encodes CVSSRTGISLNSPLHF.

The chain combines TRBV30 with TRBJ1-6; 10 bases match TRBD1. Germline V gene data show CDR1 as GTSNPN and CDR2 as SVGIG (reference sequence). This CDR3 is 15 amino acids long. V lost 3 bases to trimming and J lost 5 bases; unmatched junction nucleotides: 4. The CDR3, as DNA: TGTGCCTGGAGGGCCGGGACAGGGGATAATTCACCCCTCCACTTT. This codes for CAWRAGTGDNSPLHF.

This clone was counted only a few times. V usage is TRBV27 and J usage is TRBJ1-1; tentatively, D is TRBD1 (6 bases). The CDR3 runs to 18 residues. V lost 0 bases to trimming and J lost 4 bases, with 21 bases between them. Germline V gene lookup returns CDR1 MNHEY and CDR2 SMNVEV (reference sequence). The CDR3 is CASSLSFSGGLGGTEAFF. The CDR3 bases are TGTGCCAGCAGTTTATCCTTTTCCGGGGGGCTGGGGGGCACTGAAGCTTTCTTT.

V and J are TRBV30 and TRBJ1-1; D unclear. The CDR3 covers 11 residues. Germline CDR1 and CDR2: GTSNPN and SVGIG (reference sequence). The V end was cut by 5 bases, the J end by 8 bases, with 12 bases between. The CDR3: CAWERGAEAFF. In nucleotides, the CDR3 is TGTGCCTGGGAGCGGGGAGCCGAAGCTTTCTTT.

J is TRBJ2-3 and V is TRBV5-1; TRBD2 matches at 8 bases. Germline CDR1 reads SGHRS; CDR2 reads YFSETQ. CDR3 length: 15 residues. J gave up 9 bases and V 3 bases, and 12 bases lay outside the gene matches. CDR3 nucleotides: TGCGCCAGCAGCTCAGGACCGGGAGGGGCCCTGACGCAGTATTTT. Amino acid sequence: CASSSGPGGALTQYF.

The chain joins TRBV6-5 to TRBJ2-5; D gene uncertain. The J call may be in error: the DNA end matches TRBJ2-7 better. The germline gives CDR1 MNHEY, CDR2 SVGAGI. The CDR3 has 14 amino acids. The DNA for the CDR3 is TGTGCCAGCAGTTACTACGGAGCTCACTACGAGCAGTACTTC. Its translation: CASSYYGAHYEQYF.

The chain recombines TRBV19 with TRBJ1-2; 8 bases map to TRBD1. The CDR3 spans 13 residues. J was trimmed by 7 bases and V by 7 bases; bases with no gene match: 8. Germline CDR1 LNHDA, CDR2 SQIVND (reference sequence). Here the CDR3 reads CASTVQGAGGYTF. For the CDR3, the DNA is TGTGCCAGTACGGTCCAGGGGGCAGGTGGCTACACCTTC.

This clone showed up just once. The DNA for the CDR3 is TGTGCCAGCAGCTCGCCGGGGAATGAGCAGTTCTTC. This translates into CASSSPGNEQFF. The rearrangement uses TRBV11-3 and TRBJ2-1, with D possibly being TRBD2 (5 bases). The V end lost 4 bases, the J end lost 7 bases, and 8 bases lay between the germline ends. The CDR3 is 12 amino acids. Per the germline V gene, CDR1 is SGHNT and CDR2 is YENEEA.